This T cell receptor (beta chain) stems from a study of shared clonotypes between healthy human individuals (dated by TCRdb to the early 2020s). In the study overall: Three men and a couple of women, aged 18 to 49 years, made up the cohort. To estimate repertoire size and how much clonotypes are shared between individuals, the study performed deep sequencing of blood TCR repertoires from a few healthy adults. To increase sequencing depth and limit assay-specific biases, different laboratories used diverse techniques to prepare libraries and sequence TCR repertoires. Between about 0.8 and 9 billion PBMCs per donor were obtained by leukapheresis. Broader findings and caveats from the paper: Pairwise subsampling led to the expectation that sequencing depth would affect the degree of clonotype sharing among donors. Because the study included a small number of donors, the genetic and exposure-history diversity represented was limited. Sampling was restricted to blood, and TCR repertoires in tissue are likely to differ from TCR repertoires in blood.

The donors were healthy, HIV-negative adults who had no recently reported acute infections or vaccinations. All donors were Caucasian adults living in Nashville, Tennessee, USA. For unsorted samples, tens of millions of PBMCs were counted and genomic DNA was extracted with the QIAamp DNA Blood Mini kit. Blood was collected by leukapheresis, and PBMCs were isolated by Ficoll-Histopaque density gradient centrifugation and then cryopreserved in liquid nitrogen vapor phase. CDR3 length: 15 amino acids, cysteine to phenylalanine. Kept here is only the CDR3 DNA, which spans 45 bases and is read in frame from base 1. Compared with germline, V lacks 2 bases and J lacks 5 bases; bases without a gene match: 8. The germline V gene (reference sequence) specifies SGHNT as CDR1 and YYREEE as CDR2. Turning to this clone: This clone's antigen is unknown. One base away there is no much larger clone; base qualities are not given.

Using the deep immunoSEQ assay, multiplex PCR amplified TCR CDR3 regions from genomic DNA. Extracted genomic DNA from each cell subset was distributed evenly across all wells of several immunoSEQ 96-well plates, and each plate was treated as a replicate. For unsorted PBMC, each replicate PCR was loaded with approximately 300 ng genomic DNA, equivalent to about 30,000 T cell genomes. Unsorted PBMC genomic DNA was sequenced across ten immunoSEQ deep assay plates. Purified libraries were measured with a Qubit 3.0 fluorometer, size-checked on a Bioanalyzer 2100, and measured again with the KAPA Library Quantification kit. A separate single-read 150-cycle Illumina NextSeq 550 flow cell was used to sequence each immunoSEQ 96-well plate. On the authors' methods: The immunoSEQ output contained only junctional sequences without quality scores, so filtering could not match that applied to full-length reads. Sequences were annotated with PyIR, a Python wrapper for IgBLAST v1.9, and V/J genes and CDR3 were assigned using IMGT germline references. Reads were removed for weak V/J assignments (E-value above 1e-6), missing CDR3, stop codons, out-of-frame junctions, or ambiguous translated residues. V3J clonotypes were defined as sequences sharing the same inferred V gene, J gene, and CDR3 amino acid sequence. The percentage overlap between two repertoires was calculated by dividing the number of shared unique clonotypes by the size of the smaller repertoire. Repertoire richness was assessed with RTK rarefaction, the Chao1 estimator, and Recon v2.1 estimates of unobserved clonotypes. TCRdb holds this immuneACCESS table with in-frame rearrangements only. Some clones are missing; in checked studies, unresolved V genes explain under half, and the rest has no known cause. The V and J calls and clone size come from that table; D and trimming were worked out from the DNA. The sample includes about 490,000 clones, with 76% observed a single time. 10% to 15% of the sample is taken by the ten largest.

The receptor chain draws on TRBV5-4 and TRBJ2-5; the junction holds 8 bases that match TRBD2. Sequenced: PBMCs. This TCR came from a middle-aged woman in good health. Some clones in this sample may be carry-over from other donors' samples. The DNA reads TGTGCCAGCAGCTTAGTACGGGAGGGCCGGGAGACCCAGTACTTC. This gives the protein CASSLVREGRETQYF.